This T cell receptor (beta chain) is from a study of shared clonotypes between healthy human individuals. Only in-frame clones appear in the TCRdb table, and some are missing; sequencing was by immunoSEQ multiplex PCR. This sample has about 480,000 clones, with roughly 79% found just once. Germline CDR1 reads MGHDK; CDR2 reads SYGVNS. Trimming cost V 10 bases and J 8 bases; bases outside gene matches: 10. CDR3 size: 13 residues. The specimen sequenced was PBMCs. The TCR comes from a woman between 35 and 50 years old in good health. Some clones in this sample may be carry-over from other donors' samples. V usage is TRBV25-1 and J usage is TRBJ2-1, with TRBD1 matching 8 bases. The CDR3 sequence is CATATGAVDEQFF. CDR3 nucleotides: TGTGCCACCGCGACAGGGGCAGTAGATGAGCAGTTCTTC.